This T cell receptor (beta chain) derives from a study of T cells after posttransplantation cyclophosphamide. Findings and caveats of the study: Later blood repertoires were often dominated by clones from the donor CD8+ memory compartment.

Germline-derived CDR1 and CDR2 are MDHEN and SYDVKM. The CDR3 runs to 14 residues. V lost 3 bases to trimming and J lost 9 bases, with 12 bases between them. About this clone: Its antigen is unknown.

Libraries were prepared by immunoSEQ multiplex PCR; TCRdb keeps only in-frame clonotypes and omits some of them. The sample contains some 64,000 clones, over 85% of which appear only once. The clonotype was recovered from a woman aged 30 to 39 in good health and a related stem cell transplant donor. The chain joins TRBV28 to TRBJ1-6; tentative D call: TRBD1 (5 bases). Sequencing input: PBMCs. The CDR3 spells CASSFWAGGSPLHF. In DNA form, the CDR3 reads TGTGCCAGCAGTTTTTGGGCCGGGGGTTCACCCCTCCACTTT. The full variable domain, in which reference TRBV28 and TRBJ1-6 provide the parts outside the CDR3, is DVKVTQSSRYLVKRTGEKVFLECVQDMDHENMFWYRQDPGLGLRLIYFSYDVKMKEKGDIPEGYSVSREKKERFSLILESASTNQTSMYLCASSFWAGGSPLHFGNGTRLTVT.